One T cell receptor beta chain is described in this entry. Since a much larger clone is just one base distant, this may be a read error. A read error is likely, as this CDR3 ends without the conserved phenylalanine or tryptophan. These data belong to a study of T cell repertoires in cytomegalovirus infection. As for the study in general: Public TCR beta signature analysis indicated the presence of both CMV infection and matching HLA type.

TCRdb re-derived calls from the reads in MiXCR, one entry per CDR3 protein. Of 200,000 to 300,000 distinct CDR3 sequences in the sample, roughly 15% are singletons; the top ten hold 8.5% to 9%. CDR1 and CDR2 from the germline V gene are MNHNS and SASEGT. CDR3 length: 18 residues. The V end lost 2 bases, the J end lost 4 bases, and 21 bases lay between the germline ends. The J gene is TRBJ1-5, the V gene TRBV6-1; D is unresolved. The receptor was isolated from a human donor in good health (CMV status not recorded). Some clones in this sample may be carry-over from other donors' samples. The sample consisted of PBMCs. The CDR3 loop is CASSESEPGFGRNQPQHS. The CDR3 nucleotides are TGTGCCAGCAGTGAATCCGAGCCGGGTTTCGGGCGAAATCAGCCCCAGCATTCT.